This T cell receptor (beta chain) was captured in a study of blood T cell repertoires in COVID-19. Study overall: Whether acute or convalescent, the COVID-19 samples came from the United States, Italy and Spain. T cells, B-cell-depleted T cells, or PBMCs supplied cDNA or gDNA.

Assay: immunoSEQ multiplex PCR; the TCRdb copy retains only in-frame clones and omits some. The table includes nearly 250,000 clones, more than 70% detected once. The V gene end was trimmed by 4 bases and the J gene end by 10 bases; junction bases not matched to a gene: 9. Germline V gives CDR1 MGHRA, CDR2 YSYEKL. The CDR3 has 16 residues. A few counts support this clone. Cohort placement rested on clinical history that participants reported themselves. This TCR was sampled from a woman aged 45-60 years who had recovered from COVID-19. Sequenced: PBMCs or T cells enriched from blood (not recorded which). V is TRBV4-1 and J is TRBJ2-1, with TRBD2 identical over 14 bases. The CDR3 protein is CASSPSPGLAGDEQFF. The CDR3 bases are TGCGCCAGCAGCCCCTCCCCGGGACTAGCGGGAGACGAGCAGTTCTTC.